This entry is about one T cell receptor (beta chain). Its antigen is not known. The sample comes from a study of cytomegalovirus exposure and HLA in healthy donors. Study-level points and caveats: As a later analysis revealed, most CMV-associated TCR beta chains appeared HLA-restricted. One later analysis reportedly identified an Asian-associated ancestry cluster that showed fewer N-insertions than the roughly 600-donor mean. With later analysis, a missense DCLRE1C variant became linked to TCR beta V- and J-gene trimming.

From germline, CDR1 is MNHEY and CDR2 SMNVEV (reference sequence). V was clipped by 6 bases and J by 0 bases, with 12 bases between them. This CDR3 has 14 residues. This PCR relied on a set of 60 Vbeta primers and 13 Jbeta primers. Sequenced by immunoSEQ multiplex PCR; TCRdb stores in-frame clones only, minus some. The repertoire consists of 150,000 to 200,000 clones, with approximately 85% occurring once and the leading ten covering roughly 8.8%. This chain uses TRBV27 with TRBJ2-7; a possible D gene is TRBD1 (6 bases). Sequenced input: PBMCs. The sequence derives from a man younger than 35 in good health and CMV-seropositive. The CDR3 spells CASSPTGNSYEQYF. CDR3 coding DNA: TGTGCCAGCAGCCCAACAGGGAACTCCTACGAGCAGTACTTC.